This is a list of T cell receptor beta chains from one sample in a study of cytomegalovirus exposure and HLA in healthy donors. Produced via immunoSEQ multiplex PCR; TCRdb's table is partial and in-frame only. The table shows 200,000 or so clones, with 82% occurring only once. Sequencing was carried out using PBMCs. The receptors were gathered from a woman between 45 and 60 years old in good health and CMV-seropositive. CDR3s include the opening cysteine and the closing phenylalanine or tryptophan. D genes are given only for firm matches. Clone size is shown for a subset of rows, as once, few, many or a class of expanded clone.

cdr3_nt,cdr3_aa,clone_size,d_call,v_call,j_call
TGTGCCAGCAGCGTAGATTCCAGGGGGCCCTACGAGCAGTACTTC,CASSVDSRGPYEQYF,NA,TRBD1,TRBV9,TRBJ2-7
TGTGCCAGCAGCCCGACCGGGACAGGGGGCGAAGAAGCTTTCTTT,CASSPTGTGGEEAFF,NA,TRBD1,TRBV7-9,TRBJ1-1
TGTGCCAGCAGTTTTACAGGTTTGGCAGATACGCAGTATTTT,CASSFTGLADTQYF,NA,NA,TRBV6-1,TRBJ2-3
TGTGCCAGCAGTTACCAGTCCGGGACAGGCGAATACGAGCAGTACTTC,CASSYQSGTGEYEQYF,NA,TRBD1,TRBV6-5,TRBJ2-7
TGCGCCAGCAGCTTGGAGGGGACTACCTACGAGCAGTACTTC,CASSLEGTTYEQYF,NA,TRBD2,TRBV5-1,TRBJ2-7
TGTTCCAGCAGCTGGGACACCAATGGCTACACCTTC,CSSSWDTNGYTF,NA,NA,TRBV7-9,TRBJ1-2
TGCAGCGTCTCCGGGCTTCCGGGAGGGGGGGCAGATACGCAGTATTTT,CSVSGLPGGGADTQYF,few,TRBD2,TRBV29-1,TRBJ2-3
TGTGCCAGCAGTTTCCGGCTAGGACTATCGGGGCCGGCGGACAATGAGCAGTTCTTC,CASSFRLGLSGPADNEQFF,NA,NA,TRBV28,TRBJ2-1
TGCGCCAGCACCCAATCATTTGAGGGTCGAACTGAAGCTTTCTTT,CASTQSFEGRTEAFF,NA,NA,TRBV23-1,TRBJ1-1
TGTGCCAGCAGCCCCTATCTAAATCAGCCCCAGCATTTT,CASSPYLNQPQHF,NA,NA,TRBV27,TRBJ1-5
TGCGCCAGCAGCTTGGTCTTTAGTGAGCAGTTCTTC,CASSLVFSEQFF,NA,NA,TRBV5-1,TRBJ2-1